This TCR beta chain stems from a study of blood T cells in healthy people across ages. To note about this clonotype: What it binds is unknown.

Sample-barcoded 5' priming and a J-beta primer mix drove a second PCR of roughly 6 to 12 cycles. Each cDNA molecule, via a template-switch adaptor with 12 random nucleotides, was tagged. Per sample, CDR3-containing paired-end reads numbered at least 3 million. TCRdb reanalysed the 5' RACE reads using MiXCR and keeps one entry per CDR3 protein. This table has roughly 1.5 million distinct CDR3 sequences, around 40% appearing once. Study-level findings and limits: Underestimates were what the diversity estimates from one million T cells were considered to be.

The V end lost 5 bases, the J end lost 3 bases, and 19 bases lay between the germline ends. The CDR3 loop spans 16 amino acids. Per germline, CDR1 MDHEN and CDR2 SYDVKM. Sequencing input: blood. The J gene is TRBJ1-2, the V gene TRBV28; D not resolved. The clonotype comes from a woman between 18 and 29 years old in good health. CDR3: CASSETSGSLYYGYTF. CDR3 coding DNA: TGTGCCAGCAGTGAGACAAGCGGGTCCTTGTACTATGGCTACACCTTC.